Included here is one T cell receptor (beta chain) sequence, with context. Germline V gene data show CDR1 as DFQATT and CDR2 as SNEGSKA (reference sequence). V was cut by 3 bases and J by 0 bases, with 11 bases left in between. The CDR3 loop spans 15 amino acids. The sample originates from a study of blood T cells in healthy people across ages. Study-level background: For every two T cells, template switching captured about one barcoded beta molecule.

The individuals who served as donors were healthy Caucasians living in Russia, aged roughly 6 to 100. Every sample gave at least 5 micrograms of total RNA when it was extracted. The use of a sample-barcoded 5' primer and a J-beta primer mix characterized a second PCR of 7 to 11 cycles. The yield of each sample was at least 3 million CDR3-containing paired-end reads. TCRdb re-called the 5' RACE reads through MiXCR, storing one row per CDR3 protein. Among 270,000 or so distinct CDR3 sequences listed, 25% to 30% were seen once. Sequenced: blood. This sequence was found in a woman aged 70-85 years in good health. This chain connects TRBV20-1 to TRBJ2-2; D is undetermined. The CDR3 sequence: CSASPGSTNTGELFF. The CDR3 DNA sequence: TGCAGTGCTAGTCCCGGGTCGACGAACACCGGGGAGCTGTTTTTT.